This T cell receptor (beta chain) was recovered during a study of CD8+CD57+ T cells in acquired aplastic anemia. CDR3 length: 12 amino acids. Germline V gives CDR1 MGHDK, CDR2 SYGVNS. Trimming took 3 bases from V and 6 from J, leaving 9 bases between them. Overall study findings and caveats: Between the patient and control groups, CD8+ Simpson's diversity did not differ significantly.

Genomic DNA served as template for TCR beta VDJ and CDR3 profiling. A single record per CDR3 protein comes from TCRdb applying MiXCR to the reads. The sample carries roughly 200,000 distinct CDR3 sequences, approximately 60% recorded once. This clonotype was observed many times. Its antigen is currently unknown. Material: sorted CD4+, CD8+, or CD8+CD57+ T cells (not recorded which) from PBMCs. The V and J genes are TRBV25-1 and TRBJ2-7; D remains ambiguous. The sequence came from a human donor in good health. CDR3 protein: CASSDSWAEQYF. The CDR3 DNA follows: TGTGCCAGCAGTGATTCGTGGGCCGAGCAGTACTTC.